The 20 T cell receptor beta chains given below trace back to one sample, sequenced in a study of regulatory T cells in long-lasting Graves disease. Time point reported: newly diagnosed GD, antithyroid drugs for less than 3 months. Researchers made the TCR library from RNA that was extracted from PBMCs. Construction of the TCR beta libraries employed iRepertoire HTBI primers in conjunction with Arm-PCR of CDR3 regions. Each CDR3 protein gets one entry after TCRdb re-called the multiplex PCR reads with MiXCR. The data show just over 600,000 distinct CDR3 sequences, with 16% seen just once and around a sixth held by the top ten. This sample was shared with a second study, whose subject was T cells in Graves' hyperthyroidism and ophthalmopathy.

Sample: peripheral blood mononuclear cells (PBMCs), taken at new diagnosis, from a patient treated with antithyroid drugs. The receptors were sampled from a woman aged 25 to 39 with Graves disease.

This clonotype has just a few counts. CDR3: CASSQDPSGNQPQHF. The CDR3 coding sequence is TGCGCCAGCAGCCAAGACCCTTCAGGTAATCAGCCCCAGCATTTT. J is TRBJ1-5 and V is TRBV4-1; D not resolved. CDR3 size: 15 residues. With 0 bases removed from V and 4 bases from J, the gap between germline ends came to 10 bases. The V gene's germline CDR1 is MGHRA and CDR2 YSYEKL.

This clonotype was picked up many times. The chain has TRBV28 and TRBJ2-7, with 9 bases fitting TRBD1. The J segment lost 3 bases and the V segment lost 4 bases, leaving 7 bases of the junction unmatched. CDR1 and CDR2 (germline): MDHEN, SYDVKM. The CDR3 contains 15 residues. The CDR3 reads CASSSLMGQGYEQYF. CDR3 in DNA: TGTGCCAGCAGTTCCCTAATGGGACAGGGCTACGAGCAGTACTTC. The variable domain in full, with the rest retrieved from reference TRBV28 and TRBJ2-7, is DVKVTQSSRYLVKRTGEKVFLECVQDMDHENMFWYRQDPGLGLRLIYFSYDVKMKEKGDIPEGYSVSREKKERFSLILESASTNQTSMYLCASSSLMGQGYEQYFGPGTRLTVT.

V and J are TRBV7-6 and TRBJ2-5; 11 bases are a match to TRBD2. CDR3 length: 17 amino acids. Germline CDR1 SGHVS, CDR2 FNYEAQ. The V and J ends lost 2 bases and 1 base, in that order; junction bases with no gene match: 6. CDR3 protein: CASSLTLAGGAQETQYF. In DNA form, the CDR3 reads TGTGCCAGCAGCTTAACCTTAGCGGGAGGGGCCCAAGAGACCCAGTACTTC.

This clonotype was found many times. The chain recombines TRBV27 with TRBJ1-2, with a weak D call TRBD1 (5 bases). With 8 bases removed from V and 4 bases from J, the gap between germline ends came to 17 bases. The CDR3 covers 14 residues. Germline CDR1 reads MNHEY; CDR2 reads SMNVEV (reference sequence). CDR3 amino acids: CASAQTASRYGYTF. CDR3 DNA: TGTGCCAGCGCTCAGACAGCGTCCCGCTATGGCTACACCTTC.

This clonotype was observed many times. The chain couples TRBV12-3 or TRBV12-4 to TRBJ1-2; 9 nucleotides agree with TRBD1. The CDR3 runs to 13 residues. V shed 1 base and J 8 bases; nucleotides not matched to a gene: 2. CDR3 amino acids: CASSLGDRVGYTF. CDR3 in DNA: TGTGCCAGCAGTTTAGGGGACAGGGTCGGCTACACCTTC.

This chain joins TRBV30 and TRBJ2-1; TRBD2 agrees at 11 bases. The germline V gene has CDR1 GTSNPN and CDR2 SVGIG (reference sequence). V lost 1 base, J lost 9 bases, and 11 bases stayed unmatched. CDR3 size: 16 residues. CDR3 bases: TGTGCCTGGAGTGCCCTCCTAGCGGGAGGTGGTAGTGAGCAGTTCTTC. This encodes CAWSALLAGGGSEQFF. Combining the CDR3 with reference TRBV30 and TRBJ2-1 gives the whole variable domain SQTIHQWPATLVQPVGSPLSLECTVEGTSNPNLYWYRQAAGRGLQLLFYSVGIGQISSEVPQNLSASRPQDRQFILSSKKLLLSDSGFYLCAWSALLAGGGSEQFFGPGTRLTVL.

The chain is built from TRBV7-2 and TRBJ2-1; 7 nucleotides match TRBD2. J was trimmed by 8 bases and V by 5 bases; bases with no gene match: 21. This CDR3 is 18 amino acids long. The germline CDR1 and CDR2 sequences are SGHTA and FQGNSA. CDR3 nucleotide sequence: TGTGCCAGCAGCCACCCCACGGAATCAGGGAGGGCCGGAGATGAGCAGTTCTTC. It is translated as CASSHPTESGRAGDEQFF.

As for this clonotype: A much larger clone is a single base away; this may be a read error. CDR3 in DNA: TGTGCCAACAGCTGGACAGAAGCGAACACCGGGGAGCTGTTTTTT. Protein: CANSWTEANTGELFF. This chain joins TRBV11-2 and TRBJ2-2, with D perhaps TRBD1 (6 bases). CDR1 and CDR2 (germline): SGHAT, FQNNGV. CDR3 length equals 15 residues.

Ten or more counts support this clonotype. J is TRBJ2-7 and V is TRBV28; TRBD2 matches at 10 bases. Germline V gene sequence: CDR1 MDHEN, CDR2 SYDVKM. V lost 6 bases and J lost 6; bases outside the gene matches: 14. CDR3 length equals 16 residues. The CDR3 region is CASSATPSGSRREQYF. The CDR3 region has the DNA TGTGCCAGCAGCGCTACCCCTAGCGGGAGCAGGCGCGAGCAGTACTTC.

This clonotype was recorded many times. The chain combines TRBV2 with TRBJ2-1; 7 bases match TRBD2. Trimming removed 7 bases from V and 15 bases from J; junction bases left unmatched: 12. CDR1 and CDR2 (germline): SNHLY, FYNNEI. The CDR3 loop spans 12 amino acids. CDR3 amino acids: CASTFGGGRGFF. CDR3 nucleotide sequence: TGTGCCAGCACTTTCGGGGGAGGGCGGGGGTTCTTC.

This rearrangement joins TRBV28 to TRBJ2-1; TRBD2 matches 10 bases. Germline trimming cut 11 bases from V and 4 bases from J; bases unmatched to any gene: 11. Looked up from germline, CDR1 is MDHEN and CDR2 is SYDVKM. The CDR3 totals 15 residues. Here the CDR3 reads CAANLAGVQYNEQFF. The CDR3 DNA reads TGTGCCGCCAATCTAGCGGGAGTTCAATACAATGAGCAGTTCTTC.

Only a few counts were recorded for this clonotype. The chain joins TRBV28 to TRBJ2-1, with 7 nucleotides matching TRBD2. Germline assignment: CDR1 MDHEN and CDR2 SYDVKM. The CDR3 totals 15 residues. V lost 4 bases and J lost 3; bases outside the gene matches: 6. The CDR3 nucleotides are TGTGCCAGCAGTTCTAAGCGGGATGTCTACAATGAGCAGTTCTTC. Translation gives CASSSKRDVYNEQFF.

The table lists this clonotype with many counts. This chain connects TRBV6-5 to TRBJ1-2; 7 bases are a match to TRBD1. Germline V gene lookup returns CDR1 MNHEY and CDR2 SVGAGI. V was pared by 4 bases and J by 13 bases, with 12 bases of the junction left unmatched. CDR3 size: 13 residues. Here the CDR3 reads CASSSPQGGYGTF. CDR3 coding DNA: TGTGCCAGCAGTTCCCCCCAGGGGGGTTATGGCACCTTC.

This clonotype has just a few counts. V is TRBV29-1 and J is TRBJ2-1; a weak D match, TRBD1 (5 bases). CDR1 is SQVTM and CDR2 is ANQGSEA in the germline V gene. The CDR3 is 14 residues long. The CDR3 nucleotides are TGCAGTCTAGGGGCTTGGGGTCCCTACAATGAGCAGTTCTTC. It yields the protein CSLGAWGPYNEQFF.

This chain links TRBV5-1 with TRBJ2-3; no clear D. Germline CDR1 and CDR2: SGHRS and YFSETQ. V was cut by 4 bases and J by 2 bases, with 23 bases left in between. This CDR3 region has 18 residues. The CDR3 region has the DNA TGCGCCAGCAGCCCGGGCAACGGACGGCTCCCACACACAGATACGCAGTATTTT. Translating it yields CASSPGNGRLPHTDTQYF.

The sample holds many counts of this clonotype. This sequence joins TRBV28 and TRBJ1-1; the D gene is possibly TRBD1 (6 bases). CDR1 and CDR2 from the germline V gene are MDHEN and SYDVKM. The CDR3 is made up of 15 amino acids. With 6 bases removed from V and 4 bases from J, the gap between germline ends came to 18 bases. This CDR3 reads CASRGGTVGSTEAFF. In DNA, the CDR3 is TGTGCCAGCAGAGGGGGGACCGTCGGAAGCACTGAAGCTTTCTTT.

This clonotype was picked up many times. J is TRBJ1-2 and V is TRBV29-1; D possibly corresponds to TRBD1 (6 bases). The CDR3 runs to 11 residues. Germline CDR1 reads SQVTM; CDR2 reads ANQGSEA. Deletions cut 6 bases from V and 8 bases from J, with 13 bases between. The chain's CDR3 is CSVGTGKGYTF. The DNA of the CDR3 is TGCAGCGTGGGAACAGGGAAGGGCTACACCTTC.

This clonotype has ten or more counts. For the CDR3, the DNA is TGCAGTGCTAGAGTACGCGATGGGGACAGGGCAGGCAATGAGCAGTTCTTC. Protein sequence: CSARVRDGDRAGNEQFF. The chain employs TRBV20-1 and TRBJ2-1; 9 bases align to TRBD1. V dropped 1 base and J dropped 6; count of bases not matched to a gene: 13. The V gene's germline CDR1 is DFQATT and CDR2 SNEGSKA (reference sequence). This CDR3 spans 17 amino acids.

The table lists this clonotype with many counts. The CDR3 nucleotides read TGCAGTGCGTGGGACAGGGGGCTTTATTCACCCCTCCACTTT. Encoded protein: CSAWDRGLYSPLHF. V is TRBV20-1 and J is TRBJ1-6; 12 bases map to TRBD1. V lost 6 bases, J lost 8 bases, and 5 bases stayed unmatched. Germline CDR1 DFQATT, CDR2 SNEGSKA (reference sequence). The CDR3 has 14 residues.

There are many counts of this clonotype. The chain recombines TRBV27 with TRBJ1-5, with D unresolved. The CDR3 totals 12 residues. From germline, CDR1 is MNHEY and CDR2 SMNVEV (reference sequence). The V and J ends lost 6 bases and 7 bases respectively, with 10 bases between them. CDR3 in DNA: TGTGCCAGCAGCCGTTTAGGGCAGCCCCAGCATTTT. This translates into CASSRLGQPQHF.